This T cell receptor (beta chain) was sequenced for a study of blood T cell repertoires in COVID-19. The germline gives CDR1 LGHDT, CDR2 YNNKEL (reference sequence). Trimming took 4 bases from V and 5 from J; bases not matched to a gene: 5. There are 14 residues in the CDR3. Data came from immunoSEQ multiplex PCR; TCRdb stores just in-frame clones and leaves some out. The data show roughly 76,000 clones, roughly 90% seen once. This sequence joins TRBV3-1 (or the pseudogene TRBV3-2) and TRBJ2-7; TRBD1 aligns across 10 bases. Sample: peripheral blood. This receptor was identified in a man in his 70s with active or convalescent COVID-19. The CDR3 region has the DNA TGTGCCAGCAGCCGGGGACAGGGGTCTCACGAGCAGTACTTC. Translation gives CASSRGQGSHEQYF.